This record looks at one T cell receptor (beta chain) sequence and its context. Assay used: immunoSEQ multiplex PCR; TCRdb lists only in-frame clones, some missing. The sample lists approximately 75,000 clones; around 97% were seen once. This sample stems from a study of technical replicates of blood from a handful of donors. Looked up from germline, CDR1 is SNHLY and CDR2 is FYNNEI. This CDR3 has 15 amino acids. Trimming left V 6 bases short and J 3 bases short, with 17 bases between. Sequenced material: T cells isolated from PBMCs. The chain recombines TRBV2 with TRBJ1-1, with D uncertain. The clonotype comes from a human donor in good health. The CDR3 DNA reads as TGTGCCAGCAGCGCACTTAGAGACACCGACACTGAAGCTTTCTTT. Its translation: CASSALRDTDTEAFF.